This section outlines one TCR beta chain sequence together with its context. Assay: immunoSEQ multiplex PCR; the TCRdb copy retains only in-frame clones and omits some. This sample has 150,000 to 200,000 clones, with more than 80% found just once. These data come from a study of blood T cell repertoires in COVID-19. Study summary: Italy, Spain and the United States were the sources of the convalescent and acute COVID-19 samples.

The V and J ends lost 5 bases and 6 bases respectively, with 10 bases between them. The CDR3 extends over 12 amino acids. Per germline, CDR1 MDHEN and CDR2 SYDVKM. This sequence joins TRBV28 and TRBJ1-1, with D tentatively TRBD1 (5 bases). This sequence was found in a woman in her 40s with COVID-19, enrolled during active disease. Source material: peripheral blood. CDR3 region: CASSAGSPEAFF. The CDR3 DNA sequence: TGTGCCAGCAGTGCAGGGTCTCCTGAAGCTTTCTTT. Together with reference TRBV28 and TRBJ1-1, the CDR3 gives the full variable domain: DVKVTQSSRYLVKRTGEKVFLECVQDMDHENMFWYRQDPGLGLRLIYFSYDVKMKEKGDIPEGYSVSREKKERFSLILESASTNQTSMYLCASSAGSPEAFFGQGTRLTVV.